This TCR beta chain was documented in a study of blood T cell repertoires in COVID-19. CDR1 and CDR2 from the germline V gene are LNHDA and SQIVND (reference sequence). V lost 4 bases to trimming and J lost 4 bases; unmatched junction nucleotides: 3. CDR3 length: 14 residues. Clones were read by immunoSEQ multiplex PCR, and TCRdb kept only the in-frame ones, dropping some. The sample holds some 300,000 clones; 85% to 95% are singletons and the top ten take roughly 3.9%. Those who participated ranged in age from roughly 18 to 90 years and resided in about two dozen US areas. Participant-given clinical history determined each cohort assignment. Each exposed participant met a COVID-19 case in the 2 weeks preceding study entry.

Sequencing used PBMCs or T cells enriched from blood (not recorded which). The chain uses TRBV19 and TRBJ1-5, with TRBD1 matching 8 bases. This sequence originates from a woman in her 30s who had been exposed to COVID-19. The CDR3 sequence is CASSRTGQNQPQHF. The CDR3 nucleotides read TGTGCCAGTAGTAGGACAGGGCAGAATCAGCCCCAGCATTTT.